This paragraph reports one TCR beta chain. Its antigen is undetermined. The primer mix had 60 Vbeta and 13 Jbeta primers. Authors' methods: A later analysis tallied tens of millions of unique TCR beta chains, around 11 million of them shared. Sequenced by immunoSEQ multiplex PCR; TCRdb stores in-frame clones only, minus some. V and J calls plus clone size are reproduced from that table; the DNA served to infer D and trimming. The sample lists 150,000 or so clones, approximately 80% occurring once. The data are from a study of cytomegalovirus exposure and HLA in healthy donors. General observations from the study: According to the study, 160 or so TCR beta chains were cytomegalovirus-associated. Researchers left out some V segments, among them TRBV6-2 and TRBV6-3, as indistinguishable.

The germline V gene has CDR1 PRHDT and CDR2 FYEKMQ (reference sequence). With 4 bases removed from V and 4 bases from J, the gap between germline ends came to 12 bases. The CDR3 extends over 14 amino acids. This receptor was taken from a man aged 35 to 55 in good health and CMV-seropositive. The specimen sequenced was PBMCs. The rearrangement uses TRBV13 and TRBJ2-3; a weak D match, TRBD2 (6 bases). CDR3 sequence (DNA): TGTGCCAGCAGCTCCCTTTCGGGAGCAGATACGCAGTATTTT. Translated, it gives CASSSLSGADTQYF.